One and the same sample provided the 30 T cell receptor beta chains below, sequenced in a study of patients and donors after allogeneic stem cell transplantation. TCRdb re-analysed the RT-PCR reads in MiXCR, keeping a single row per CDR3 protein. The table shows approximately 88,000 distinct CDR3 sequences, with approximately 5.2% occurring only once. The specimen sequenced was blood, either unsorted or a sorted T cell fraction (not recorded which). These receptors were taken from a human donor who was either an allogeneic HSCT recipient or a stem cell or donor lymphocyte infusion donor (not recorded which). It is not recorded whose cells these are; they may come from a transplant donor.

This clonotype was counted many times. The CDR3 region is CAWSATGDTQYF. Written as DNA, the CDR3 is TGTGCCTGGAGTGCGACGGGGGATACGCAGTATTTT. The chain joins TRBV30 to TRBJ2-3, with D tentatively TRBD2 (5 bases). Trimming shortened V by 1 base and J by 6 bases, and 8 bases separated the two germline ends. The CDR3 covers 12 residues. Germline V gene data show CDR1 as GTSNPN and CDR2 as SVGIG (reference sequence). Variable domain in full (rest from reference TRBV30 and TRBJ2-3): SQTIHQWPATLVQPVGSPLSLECTVEGTSNPNLYWYRQAAGRGLQLLFYSVGIGQISSEVPQNLSASRPQDRQFILSSKKLLLSDSGFYLCAWSATGDTQYFGPGTRLTVL.

This clonotype was counted at least ten times. The chain links TRBV14 to TRBJ1-2; no clear D gene. Germline-derived CDR1 and CDR2 are SGHDN and FVKESK. CDR3 size: 14 residues. Trimming cost V 4 bases and J 8 bases, with 17 bases left between them. The CDR3 sequence is CASSPVLRFNGYTF. Written as DNA, the CDR3 is TGTGCCAGCAGCCCAGTGTTAAGATTTAACGGCTACACCTTC. The full variable domain, rest sourced from reference TRBV14 and TRBJ1-2, is EAGVTQFPSHSVIEKGQTVTLRCDPISGHDNLYWYRRVMGKEIKFLLHFVKESKQDESGMPNNRFLAERTGGTYSTLKVQPAELEDSGVYFCASSPVLRFNGYTFGSGTRLTVV.

CDR3 nucleotides: TGTGCCACCAGCAGCCCCCAGGGGGGGAACACTGAAGCTTTCTTT. It encodes CATSSPQGGNTEAFF. This sequence joins TRBV15 and TRBJ1-1; 7 positions agree with TRBD1. J gave up 1 base and V 3 bases, and 5 bases lay outside the gene matches. The germline CDR1 and CDR2 sequences are LNHNV and YYDKDF (reference sequence). The CDR3 length is 15 residues.

This clonotype was seen repeatedly, ten times or more. The rearrangement joins TRBV10-3 to TRBJ2-7, with 10 positions matching TRBD2. The CDR3 contains 14 residues. V gave up 6 bases and J gave up 3 bases; unmatched junction bases: 5. Looked up from germline, CDR1 is ENHRY and CDR2 is SYGVKD. The CDR3: CAIRPGLANYEQYF. The CDR3, as DNA: TGTGCCATCAGACCGGGACTAGCGAACTACGAGCAGTACTTC.

This clonotype was picked up many times. The rearrangement uses TRBV3-1 and TRBJ2-1; 9 bases line up with TRBD2. The CDR3 loop spans 17 amino acids. Germline V gives CDR1 LGHDT, CDR2 YNNKEL (reference sequence). V trimming: 0 bases; J trimming: 9 bases; junction bases outside the gene matches: 12. This chain's CDR3 is CASSQDGMRRGGAEQFF. The DNA of the CDR3 is TGTGCCAGCAGCCAAGACGGAATGAGGCGGGGGGGCGCTGAGCAGTTCTTC.

This clonotype was observed a handful of times. The chain recombines TRBV9 with TRBJ2-2; D possibly matches TRBD1 or TRBD2 (5 bases each). Germline V gives CDR1 SGDLS, CDR2 YYNGEE. V gave up 5 bases and J gave up 6 bases, with 14 bases separating them. The CDR3 contains 14 residues. The CDR3 sequence: CASRRERDAGELFF. CDR3 in DNA: TGTGCCAGCAGACGCGAGAGGGACGCCGGGGAGCTGTTTTTT.

For this clonotype: At one boundary the junction diverges from the germline segment, which might be a read error. This chain joins TRBV6-5 and TRBJ2-7; tentatively, D is TRBD1 (5 bases). The CDR3 is 15 amino acids. Germline loops: CDR1 MNHEY, CDR2 SVGAGI. CDR3: CASSYSSRGINEKYF. The DNA of the CDR3 is TGTGCCAGCAGTTACTCGAGTAGGGGAATCAACGAGAAGTACTTC.

This clonotype was detected ten times or more. The chain has TRBV5-4 and TRBJ2-5, with TRBD2 matching 7 bases. The CDR3 has 13 residues. V was clipped by 3 bases and J by 2 bases; unmatched bases: 1. Germline V gene sequence: CDR1 SGHNT, CDR2 YYREEE (reference sequence). The CDR3 bases are TGTGCCAGCAGCTCAGCGGGACAAGAGACCCAGTACTTC. The encoded protein is CASSSAGQETQYF.

To note about this clonotype: A read error may explain this, as a much larger clone is one base away. This chain uses TRBV19 with TRBJ1-1; 7 bases match TRBD1. The germline CDR1 and CDR2 sequences are LNHDA and SQIVND (reference sequence). The CDR3 length is 15 residues. The DNA for the CDR3 is TGTGCCAGTAGTATCGCTTCAGGGGGTGGACTGCGGGCTTCCTTT. It codes for CASSIASGGGLRASF.

This clonotype has a handful of counts. The rearrangement joins TRBV20-1 to TRBJ2-2, with 8 nucleotides matching TRBD2. The CDR3 loop spans 14 amino acids. V was pared by 2 bases and J by 1 base, with 0 bases of the junction left unmatched. Germline V gene sequence: CDR1 DFQATT, CDR2 SNEGSKA (reference sequence). Here the CDR3 DNA reads TGCAGTGCTAGAAGCGGGGGGAACACCGGGGAGCTGTTTTTT. Its protein is CSARSGGNTGELFF.

The chain employs TRBV4-2 and TRBJ2-5; TRBD2 aligns across 11 bases. Germline values: CDR1 LGHNA, CDR2 YNFKEQ. With V trimmed by 1 base and J by 5 bases, 12 bases remained unmatched. The CDR3 has 18 amino acids. Here the CDR3 DNA reads TGTGCCAGCAGCCAAGGGTCTCTAGCGGGGGGCAGGGCGGAGACCCAGTACTTC. As protein: CASSQGSLAGGRAETQYF.

This clonotype was observed many times. The chain couples TRBV9 to TRBJ2-3, with TRBD2 matching 10 bases. J gave up 2 bases and V 0 bases, and 9 bases lay outside the gene matches. The CDR3 has 18 amino acids. CDR1 and CDR2 from the germline V gene are SGDLS and YYNGEE. The DNA for the CDR3 is TGTGCCAGCAGCGTAGGAGTAGCGGGGGGCAGACCCACAGATACGCAGTATTTT. It is translated as CASSVGVAGGRPTDTQYF.

There are many counts of this clonotype. The chain has TRBV5-1 and TRBJ1-1; no clear D. Per germline, CDR1 SGHRS and CDR2 YFSETQ. There are 15 residues in the CDR3. The germline V and J ends were trimmed by 0 bases and 4 bases, with 13 bases remaining between them. The CDR3 loop is CASSLGAGYGTEAFF. The CDR3 DNA sequence: TGCGCCAGCAGCTTGGGGGCCGGGTACGGCACTGAAGCTTTCTTT. The full variable domain, with the rest looked up from reference TRBV5-1 and TRBJ1-1, is KAGVTQTPRYLIKTRGQQVTLSCSPISGHRSVSWYQQTPGQGLQFLFEYFSETQRNKGNFPGRFSGRQFSNSRSEMNVSTLELGDSALYLCASSLGAGYGTEAFFGQGTRLTVV.

This clonotype was observed many times. The CDR3 DNA is TGCGCCAGCAGCTTGGCGACAGAAGCCTATGGCTACACCTTC. This encodes CASSLATEAYGYTF. This chain links TRBV5-1 with TRBJ1-2; D possibly corresponds to TRBD1 (5 bases). Germline V lookup: CDR1 SGHRS, CDR2 YFSETQ. Deletions cut 0 bases from V and 4 bases from J, with 10 bases between. This CDR3 spans 14 amino acids.

This chain links TRBV5-4 with TRBJ2-2; D gene ambiguous. Germline lookup yields CDR1 SGHNT and CDR2 YYREEE (reference sequence). The CDR3 loop spans 15 amino acids. V dropped 1 base and J dropped 0 bases, with 7 bases sitting between them. The CDR3, as DNA: TGTGCCAGCAGCTTGAATCGGGCGAACACCGGGGAGCTGTTTTTT. Amino acids: CASSLNRANTGELFF.

This clonotype was seen more than once but under ten times. The chain combines TRBV3-1 with TRBJ2-6; D gene ambiguous. The CDR3 loop spans 15 amino acids. CDR1 and CDR2 from the germline V gene are LGHDT and YNNKEL (reference sequence). V lost 4 bases and J 2 bases, leaving 9 bases between the germline ends. The CDR3 coding sequence is TGTGCCAGCAGCCTTCTTAGGCCTGGGGCCAACGTCCTGACTTTC. Translating it yields CASSLLRPGANVLTF. The full variable domain, its missing parts supplied by reference TRBV3-1 and TRBJ2-6, is DTAVSQTPKYLVTQMGNDKSIKCEQNLGHDTMYWYKQDSKKFLKIMFSYNNKELIINETVPNRFSPKSPDKAHLNLHINSLELGDSAVYFCASSLLRPGANVLTFGAGSRLTVL.

This clonotype was seen at least ten times. The genes are TRBV12-3 or TRBV12-4 and TRBJ2-7, with a tentative D call TRBD1 (5 bases). With 6 bases removed from V and 3 bases from J, the gap between germline ends came to 9 bases. The CDR3 is 12 residues long. CDR3 residues: CASRGQVYEQYF. Written as DNA, the CDR3 is TGTGCCAGCAGGGGGCAGGTCTACGAGCAGTACTTC.

The chain uses TRBV4-2 and TRBJ2-5; 9 positions match TRBD2. This CDR3 is built from 14 residues. Germline V gives CDR1 LGHNA, CDR2 YNFKEQ. The ends lost 1 base at V and 5 bases at J; junction bases unmatched: 2. This CDR3 is CASSQGSGSETQYF. CDR3 sequence (DNA): TGTGCCAGCAGCCAAGGTAGCGGGAGTGAGACCCAGTACTTC.

This clonotype was recorded at least ten times. This chain uses TRBV7-3 with TRBJ2-2, with 13 positions matching TRBD2. The trim removed 5 bases at V and 0 bases at J, leaving 6 bases unmatched. This CDR3 comprises 18 residues. Germline CDR1 and CDR2: SGHTA and FQGTGA. CDR3 sequence (DNA): TGTGCCAGCAGCCCTACTAGCGGGGGGGCTGCGAACACCGGGGAGCTGTTTTTT. It yields the protein CASSPTSGGAANTGELFF.

This clonotype was counted at least ten times. The V and J genes are TRBV5-1 and TRBJ1-2, with 8 bases lining up with TRBD1. CDR1 SGHRS and CDR2 YFSETQ come from the germline V gene. V lost 4 bases to trimming and J lost 2 bases; unmatched junction nucleotides: 7. The CDR3 extends over 15 amino acids. The CDR3 DNA follows: TGCGCCAGCAGCCACGGACAGGGAGGGAACTATGGCTACACCTTC. This translates into CASSHGQGGNYGYTF.

This chain joins TRBV30 and TRBJ1-2; maybe TRBD1 (5 bases). The CDR3 contains 13 residues. V was shortened by 1 base and J by 8 bases, with 14 bases between the two germline ends. CDR1 is GTSNPN, CDR2 SVGIG, per germline (reference sequence). The CDR3 DNA is TGTGCCTGGAGTGGGCAGGGCCAGGTGGGCTACACCTTC. Protein product: CAWSGQGQVGYTF.

This clonotype was seen repeatedly, ten times or more. The CDR3 nucleotides read TGTGCCAGCAGCCTGACAGGGGGTTCGTCCGAGCAGTACTTC. Amino acid sequence: CASSLTGGSSEQYF. The rearrangement links TRBV7-9 to TRBJ2-7; 9 bases align to TRBD1. The V gene end was trimmed by 5 bases and the J gene end by 6 bases; junction bases not matched to a gene: 8. This CDR3 has 14 residues. CDR1 SEHNR and CDR2 FQNEAQ come from the germline V gene (reference sequence).

This clonotype was seen just once. The CDR3 sequence is CASSELGFLRLTEAFF. The CDR3 DNA reads TGTGCCAGCAGTGAGTTGGGCTTCTTGCGGCTCACTGAAGCTTTCTTT. V and J are TRBV6-1 and TRBJ1-1; D uncertain. The V end lost 3 bases, the J end lost 4 bases, and 18 bases lay between the germline ends. The CDR3 totals 16 residues. Germline V gene sequence: CDR1 MNHNS, CDR2 SASEGT.

This clonotype was detected only a few times. The chain is built from TRBV11-3 and TRBJ1-1; D call uncertain. Per germline, CDR1 SGHNT and CDR2 YENEEA. This CDR3 has 15 residues. V lost 2 bases to trimming and J lost 0 bases, with 10 bases between them. CDR3 bases: TGTGCCAGCAGCTTATCCCAGAGTATGAACACTGAAGCTTTCTTT. This codes for CASSLSQSMNTEAFF.

The CDR3 spells CSAPRTSGSFAQYF. The CDR3 DNA reads TGCAGTGCGCCTCGGACTAGCGGGAGCTTCGCGCAGTACTTC. The chain employs TRBV20-1 and TRBJ2-7, with 13 bases aligning to TRBD2. The CDR3 consists of 14 residues. Trimming removed 6 bases from V and 9 bases from J; junction bases left unmatched: 11. Germline assignment: CDR1 DFQATT and CDR2 SNEGSKA (reference sequence).

This clonotype has at least ten counts. This rearrangement joins TRBV6-6 to TRBJ1-3, with unresolved D. Germline lookup yields CDR1 MNHNY and CDR2 SVGAGI (reference sequence). Trimming took off 6 bases at V and 4 bases at J, with 7 bases between the two ends. CDR3 length: 12 residues. CDR3 sequence (DNA): TGTGCCAGCAGAGACACGGGAAACACCATATATTTT. As protein: CASRDTGNTIYF.

This clonotype has at least ten counts. J is TRBJ2-5 and V is TRBV6-1; D is uncertain. Trimming cost V 6 bases and J 5 bases, with 13 bases left between them. The CDR3 loop spans 13 amino acids. CDR1 is MNHNS and CDR2 is SASEGT in the germline V gene. The CDR3 sequence: CASSLDSPETQYF. In DNA, the CDR3 is TGTGCCAGCAGCCTCGACTCGCCGGAGACCCAGTACTTC.

The chain joins TRBV28 to TRBJ2-3; TRBD1 matches at 12 bases. Trimming at V came to 7 bases and at J to 4 bases, leaving 3 bases not matched to a gene. The length of the CDR3 is 14 residues. CDR1 is MDHEN, CDR2 SYDVKM, per germline. DNA of the CDR3: TGTGCCAGCACCGGGACAGGGGGCGCAGATACGCAGTATTTT. Its translation: CASTGTGGADTQYF.

The table lists this clonotype with a few counts. The rearrangement uses TRBV10-3 and TRBJ1-2; 8 nucleotides line up with TRBD1. This CDR3 comprises 12 residues. V lost 10 bases to trimming and J lost 5 bases; unmatched junction nucleotides: 6. Germline loops: CDR1 ENHRY, CDR2 SYGVKD. CDR3 nucleotide sequence: TGTGCCAGCAGACAGGGGAATTATGGCTACACCTTC. This sequence encodes CASRQGNYGYTF.

This chain joins TRBV5-1 and TRBJ2-4; D is possibly TRBD1 (5 bases). Between the trimmed V and J ends, which lost 5 bases and 9 bases, there was a span of 18 bases. This CDR3 is built from 14 residues. From germline, CDR1 is SGHRS and CDR2 YFSETQ. The CDR3 DNA is TGCGCCAGCAGGGAACAGGCGGAGCTGGGCATTCAGTACTTC. Its translation is CASREQAELGIQYF. Full variable domain (rest looked up from reference TRBV5-1 and TRBJ2-4): KAGVTQTPRYLIKTRGQQVTLSCSPISGHRSVSWYQQTPGQGLQFLFEYFSETQRNKGNFPGRFSGRQFSNSRSEMNVSTLELGDSALYLCASREQAELGIQYFGAGTRLSVL.